This TCR beta chain was recovered during a study of shared clonotypes between healthy human individuals. General study points: The naive CD4 repertoires of a few donors were compared, and roughly 5% of clonotypes were shared. Only a few donors were included, so the genetic and exposure-history diversity represented was limited.

Profiling relied on immunoSEQ multiplex PCR, and the TCRdb table lists in-frame clones only, not all of them. This sample has approximately 2.4 million clones, with more than 90% found just once. Trimming took off 0 bases at V and 7 bases at J, with 11 bases between the two ends. The CDR3 length is 13 residues. Germline V CDR1 and CDR2: SGHRS, YFSETQ. Partitioning of CD4+ cells yielded a CD45RA+ naive subset and a CD45RA-negative memory subset. Concerning this clone: What it binds is unknown.

The specimen sequenced was naive CD4+ T cells sorted from blood. Regarding subset: CD45RA+ positively selected. The V gene is TRBV5-1, the J gene TRBJ2-7; D unclear. The TCR was taken from a man between 18 and 29 years old in good health. Here the CDR3 DNA reads TGCGCCAGCAGCTTGGGGATTATCAGAGAGCAGTACTTC. The encoded protein is CASSLGIIREQYF. Together with reference TRBV5-1 and TRBJ2-7, the CDR3 gives the full variable domain: KAGVTQTPRYLIKTRGQQVTLSCSPISGHRSVSWYQQTPGQGLQFLFEYFSETQRNKGNFPGRFSGRQFSNSRSEMNVSTLELGDSALYLCASSLGIIREQYFGPGTRLTVT.